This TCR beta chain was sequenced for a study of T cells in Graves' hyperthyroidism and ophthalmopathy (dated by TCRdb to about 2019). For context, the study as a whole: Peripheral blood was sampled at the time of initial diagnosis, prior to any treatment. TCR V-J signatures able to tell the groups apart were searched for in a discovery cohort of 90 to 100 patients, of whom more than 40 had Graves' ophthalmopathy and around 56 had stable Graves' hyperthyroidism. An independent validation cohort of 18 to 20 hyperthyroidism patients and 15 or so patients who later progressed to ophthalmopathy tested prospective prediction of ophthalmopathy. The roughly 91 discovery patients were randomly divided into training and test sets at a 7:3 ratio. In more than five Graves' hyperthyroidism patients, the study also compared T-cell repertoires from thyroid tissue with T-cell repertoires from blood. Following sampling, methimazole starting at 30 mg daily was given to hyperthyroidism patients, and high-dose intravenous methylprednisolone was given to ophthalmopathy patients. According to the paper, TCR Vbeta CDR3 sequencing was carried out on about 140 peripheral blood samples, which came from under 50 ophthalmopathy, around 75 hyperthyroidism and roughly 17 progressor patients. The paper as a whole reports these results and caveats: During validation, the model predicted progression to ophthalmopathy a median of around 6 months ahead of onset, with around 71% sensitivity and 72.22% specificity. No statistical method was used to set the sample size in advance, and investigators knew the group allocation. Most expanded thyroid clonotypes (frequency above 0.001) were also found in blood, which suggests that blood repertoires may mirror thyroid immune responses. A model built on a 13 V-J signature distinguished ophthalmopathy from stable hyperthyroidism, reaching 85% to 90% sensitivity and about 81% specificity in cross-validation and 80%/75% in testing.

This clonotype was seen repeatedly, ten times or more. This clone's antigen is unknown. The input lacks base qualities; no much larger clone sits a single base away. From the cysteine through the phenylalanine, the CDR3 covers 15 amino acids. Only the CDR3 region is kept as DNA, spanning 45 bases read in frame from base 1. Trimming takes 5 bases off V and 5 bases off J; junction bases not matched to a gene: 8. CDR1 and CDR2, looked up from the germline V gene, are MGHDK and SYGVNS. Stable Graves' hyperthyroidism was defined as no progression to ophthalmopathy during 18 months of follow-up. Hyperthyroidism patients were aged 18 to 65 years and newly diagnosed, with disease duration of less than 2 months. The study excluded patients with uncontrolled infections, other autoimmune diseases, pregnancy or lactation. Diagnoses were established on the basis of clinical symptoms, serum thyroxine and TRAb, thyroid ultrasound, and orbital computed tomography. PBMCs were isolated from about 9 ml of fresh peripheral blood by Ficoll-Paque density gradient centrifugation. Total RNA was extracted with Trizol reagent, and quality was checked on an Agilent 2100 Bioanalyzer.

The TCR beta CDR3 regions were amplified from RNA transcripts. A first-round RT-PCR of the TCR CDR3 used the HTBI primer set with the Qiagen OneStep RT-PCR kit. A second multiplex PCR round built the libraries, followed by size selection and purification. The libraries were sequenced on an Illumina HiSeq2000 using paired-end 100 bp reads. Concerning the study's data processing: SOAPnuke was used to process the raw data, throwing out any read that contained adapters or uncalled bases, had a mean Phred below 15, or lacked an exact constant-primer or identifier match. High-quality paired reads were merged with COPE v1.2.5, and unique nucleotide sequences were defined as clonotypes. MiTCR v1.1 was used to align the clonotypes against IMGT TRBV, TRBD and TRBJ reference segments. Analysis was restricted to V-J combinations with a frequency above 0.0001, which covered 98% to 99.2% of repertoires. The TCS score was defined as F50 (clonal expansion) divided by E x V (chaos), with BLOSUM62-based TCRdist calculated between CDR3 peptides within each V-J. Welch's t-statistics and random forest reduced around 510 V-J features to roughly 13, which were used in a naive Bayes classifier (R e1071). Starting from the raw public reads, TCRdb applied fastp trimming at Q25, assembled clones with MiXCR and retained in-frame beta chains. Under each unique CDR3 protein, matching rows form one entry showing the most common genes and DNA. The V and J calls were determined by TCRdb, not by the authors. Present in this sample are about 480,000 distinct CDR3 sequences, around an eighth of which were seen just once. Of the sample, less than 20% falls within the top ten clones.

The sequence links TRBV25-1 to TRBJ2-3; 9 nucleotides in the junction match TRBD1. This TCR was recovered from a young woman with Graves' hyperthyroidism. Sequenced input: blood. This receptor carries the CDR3 CASSLRQGVGDTQYF. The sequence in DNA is TGTGCCAGCAGTCTCCGACAGGGGGTAGGAGATACGCAGTATTTT. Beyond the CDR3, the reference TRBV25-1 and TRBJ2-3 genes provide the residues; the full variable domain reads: EADIYQTPRYLVIGTGKKITLECSQTMGHDKMYWYQQDPGMELHLIHYSYGVNSTEKGDLSSESTVSRIRTEHFPLTLESARPSHTSQYLCASSLRQGVGDTQYFGPGTRLTVL.